The 4 T cell receptor beta chains listed next were all sequenced from one sample in a study of resident and recirculating memory T cells in vitiligo. Data came from immunoSEQ multiplex PCR; TCRdb stores just in-frame clones and leaves some out. This table has around 70,000 clones, about nine tenths appearing once. The sequencing input was blood. These receptors originate from a male donor with vitiligo.

The chain links TRBV5-4 to TRBJ1-1; TRBD1 agrees at 12 bases. The CDR3 length is 16 residues. Looked up from germline, CDR1 is SGHNT and CDR2 is YYREEE (reference sequence). V lost 4 bases, J lost 5 bases, and 9 bases stayed unmatched. This CDR3 reads CASSVPGQGARTEAFF. CDR3 nucleotides: TGTGCCAGCAGCGTCCCGGGACAGGGGGCGAGAACTGAAGCTTTCTTT.

The chain recombines TRBV7-2 with TRBJ2-5; TRBD1 matches at 9 bases. V was clipped by 1 base and J by 5 bases; unmatched bases: 5. The CDR3 covers 15 residues. Germline CDR1 reads SGHTA; CDR2 reads FQGNSA. This chain's CDR3 is CASSLEGTGRETQYF. The DNA for the CDR3 is TGTGCCAGCAGCTTAGAGGGGACAGGGAGGGAGACCCAGTACTTC.

The rearrangement joins TRBV5-1 to TRBJ2-1, with a possible D match to TRBD2 (5 bases). The CDR3 runs 14 residues. V was pared by 7 bases and J by 2 bases, with 13 bases between. Germline CDR1 is SGHRS and CDR2 is YFSETQ. The CDR3 bases are TGCGCCAGCTCACGAGCGGTTGCCTACAATGAGCAGTTCTTC. It specifies CASSRAVAYNEQFF.

The chain couples TRBV9 to TRBJ2-3; 9 nucleotides agree with TRBD2. Losses at the gene ends were 0 bases for V and 5 bases for J; bases not matched to a gene: 7. The CDR3 is made up of 16 amino acids. The V gene's germline CDR1 is SGDLS and CDR2 YYNGEE. CDR3 sequence reads: CASSVGASGVLDTQYF. The CDR3 DNA sequence: TGTGCCAGCAGCGTAGGGGCTAGCGGGGTCCTAGATACGCAGTATTTT.